The T cell receptor beta chain under discussion was sequenced for a study of blood T cell repertoires in COVID-19. About the study: The United States, Italy and Spain were the sources of the acute and convalescent COVID-19 samples. PBMCs, B-cell-depleted T cells, or T cells provided the cDNA or gDNA that made up the material.

CDR3 length equals 15 residues. Germline-derived CDR1 and CDR2 are SGDLS and YYNGEE. The V gene lost 3 bases and the J gene lost 4 bases, with 14 bases spanning the gap. In the study's own analysis: Amplification of reference gene primers provided the estimated nucleated cell counts. The repertoire was sequenced with immunoSEQ multiplex PCR; TCRdb's copy has only in-frame clones and lacks some. The DNA was the basis for D and trimming; V, J and clone size are from that table. The sample yields about 200,000 clones, around four fifths seen once. Seattle-derived patients entered the study during active infection and were followed longitudinally.

The chain has TRBV9 and TRBJ1-5; D unclear. The clonotype was recovered from a man aged 55 to 70 with COVID-19, enrolled during active disease. Sequenced: peripheral blood. CDR3 sequence reads: CASSAQVTPNQPQHF. CDR3 sequence (DNA): TGTGCCAGCAGCGCACAAGTTACCCCTAATCAGCCCCAGCATTTT. Filled out from reference TRBV9 and TRBJ1-5, the complete variable domain reads DSGVTQTPKHLITATGQRVTLRCSPRSGDLSVYWYQQSLDQGLQFLIQYYNGEERAKGNILERFSAQQFPDLHSELNLSSLELGDSALYFCASSAQVTPNQPQHFGDGTRLSIL.